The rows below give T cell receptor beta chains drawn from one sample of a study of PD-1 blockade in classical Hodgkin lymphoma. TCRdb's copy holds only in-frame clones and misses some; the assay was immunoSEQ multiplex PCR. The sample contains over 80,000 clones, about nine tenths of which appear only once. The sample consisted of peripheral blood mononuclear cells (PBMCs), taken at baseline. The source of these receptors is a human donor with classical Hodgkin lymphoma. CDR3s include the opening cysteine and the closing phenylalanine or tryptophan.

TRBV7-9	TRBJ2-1	CASSLSSQYGSNNEQFF
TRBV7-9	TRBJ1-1	CASRSPGGAYPNTEAFF
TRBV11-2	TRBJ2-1	CASSQTGLADEQFF
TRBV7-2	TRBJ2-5	CASSLSGQGETQYF
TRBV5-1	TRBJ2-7	CASSDSLGQGYYEQYF
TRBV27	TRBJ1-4	CASSLQATNEKLFF
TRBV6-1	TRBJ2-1	CASSEVYLETSYNEQFF
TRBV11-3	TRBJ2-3	CASSLGGGRALTDTQYF
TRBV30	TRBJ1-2	CAWSVRGSGGYTF
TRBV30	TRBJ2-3	CAWSISRVYSTDTQYF
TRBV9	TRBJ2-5	CASSREMGSETQYF
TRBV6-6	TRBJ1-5	CASSYSRGLGQPQHF
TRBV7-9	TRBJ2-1	CASSADYYNEQFF
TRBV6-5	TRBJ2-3	CASSSLGSLRGTQYF
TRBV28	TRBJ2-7	CASRTSGINEQYF
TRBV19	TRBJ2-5	CASSVGTGAWETQYF
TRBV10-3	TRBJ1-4	CAISERGTTTNEKLFF
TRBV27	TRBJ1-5	CASSLYRDRGSQPQHF
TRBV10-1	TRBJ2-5	CASSTGGTQYF
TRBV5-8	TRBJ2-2	CASSLQRGLTGELFF
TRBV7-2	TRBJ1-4	CASSWDRGAEKLFF
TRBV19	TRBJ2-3	CASSIVPTGISTDTQYF
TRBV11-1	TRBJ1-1	CASSLGGVNTEAFF
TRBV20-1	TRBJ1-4	CSARIAEKLFF
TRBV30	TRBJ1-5	CAWGDRADQPQHF
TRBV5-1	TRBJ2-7	CASSGGGTVSSYEQYF
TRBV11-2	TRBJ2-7	CASSLASYYEQYF
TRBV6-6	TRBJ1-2	CASRLGRNYGYTF
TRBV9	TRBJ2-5	CASSPPGETQYF
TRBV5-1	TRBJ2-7	CASSLQGQGAVYEQYF
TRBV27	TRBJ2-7	CASSQFTPEGAPYEQYF
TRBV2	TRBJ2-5	CASSRLAGGPGETQYF
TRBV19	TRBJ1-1	CASSIGNLNTEAFF
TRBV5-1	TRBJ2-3	CASSPRTDTQYF
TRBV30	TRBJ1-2	CAWSVLERQGPTF
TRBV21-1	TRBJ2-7	CASRKTDRGTWEQYF